The 30 T cell receptor beta chains given below trace back to one sample, sequenced in a study of T cell responses to AZD1222 COVID-19 vaccine. Profiling relied on immunoSEQ multiplex PCR, and the TCRdb table lists in-frame clones only, not all of them. The sample lists around 70,000 clones, about nine tenths seen once, with less than 9% in the top ten. The sample consisted of peripheral blood, taken on day 0 of AZD1222 vaccination. All receptors come from an adult in good health.

This chain joins TRBV6-2 or TRBV6-3 and TRBJ2-1, with a possible D match to TRBD1 (6 bases). The CDR3 is 15 residues long. From germline, CDR1 is MNHEY and CDR2 SVGEGT. V lost 5 bases and J 0 bases, leaving 11 bases between the germline ends. The CDR3 here is CASSLQGGSYNEQFF. The CDR3 bases are TGTGCCAGCAGTCTCCAAGGGGGCTCCTACAATGAGCAGTTCTTC.

This clone has just one count. The chain has TRBV19 and TRBJ1-1; tentatively, D is TRBD1 (5 bases). The germline V and J ends were trimmed by 3 bases and 4 bases, with 18 bases remaining between them. This CDR3 contains 16 residues. The germline V gene has CDR1 LNHDA and CDR2 SQIVND (reference sequence). CDR3 coding DNA: TGTGCCAGTAGTATGGTCCTACGGGGGGGAAGCACTGAAGCTTTCTTT. This codes for CASSMVLRGGSTEAFF.

The chain is built from TRBV6-4 and TRBJ1-2, with TRBD1 identical over 10 bases. The CDR3 is made up of 14 amino acids. The germline V gene encodes CDR1 MRHNA and CDR2 SNTAGT. Unmatched junction bases numbered 4, after V lost 3 bases and J lost 6 bases. CDR3 sequence reads: CASSDEGTGDGYTF. The CDR3 nucleotides read TGTGCCAGCAGTGATGAAGGGACAGGGGATGGCTACACCTTC.

This clone was seen a handful of times. The chain carries TRBV6-5 and TRBJ2-7, with D perhaps matching TRBD1 (6 bases). V was clipped by 2 bases and J by 4 bases, with 12 bases between them. The germline V gene encodes CDR1 MNHEY and CDR2 SVGAGI. The CDR3 runs to 14 residues. The CDR3 coding sequence is TGTGCCAGCAGTTACACGGCAGGGGTATACGAGCAGTACTTC. It codes for CASSYTAGVYEQYF.

This clone was observed once. The rearrangement joins TRBV30 to TRBJ2-1, with 12 bases fitting TRBD2. The V gene end was trimmed by 5 bases and the J gene end by 6 bases; junction bases not matched to a gene: 2. Germline CDR1 is GTSNPN and CDR2 is SVGIG (reference sequence). The CDR3 is 13 amino acids. This CDR3 reads CAWASGRVNEQFF. The CDR3 region has the DNA TGTGCCTGGGCTAGCGGGAGGGTCAATGAGCAGTTCTTC.

The chain couples TRBV10-2 to TRBJ1-4; D gene ambiguous. This CDR3 is built from 14 residues. The germline CDR1 and CDR2 sequences are WSHSY and SAAADI. V was shortened by 5 bases and J by 0 bases, with 7 bases between the two germline ends. The DNA for the CDR3 is TGCGCCAGCAGTTACGGACCAACTAATGAAAAACTGTTTTTT. Its translation: CASSYGPTNEKLFF.

This clone was detected only once. V is TRBV19 and J is TRBJ2-2; D might be TRBD1 (6 bases). Germline V gives CDR1 LNHDA, CDR2 SQIVND (reference sequence). The V end was cut by 9 bases, the J end by 1 base, with 9 bases between. There are 13 residues in the CDR3. CDR3: CASEDRNTGELFF. CDR3 DNA sequence: TGTGCCAGCGAGGACAGGAACACCGGGGAGCTGTTTTTT.

The chain combines TRBV5-5 with TRBJ1-6; 7 bases line up with TRBD1. Germline CDR1 SGHKS, CDR2 YYEKEE (reference sequence). V was clipped by 4 bases and J by 9 bases; unmatched bases: 10. This CDR3 contains 15 residues. As DNA, the CDR3 is TGTGCCAGCAGCCTGGGACAGCTTGAGAGTTCACCCCTCCACTTT. This translates into CASSLGQLESSPLHF.

The chain carries TRBV19 and TRBJ2-2; possible D gene TRBD2, 5 bases. Deletions cut 6 bases from V and 0 bases from J, with 11 bases between. The CDR3 is 15 residues long. In germline, CDR1 is LNHDA, CDR2 SQIVND (reference sequence). CDR3 in DNA: TGTGCCAGTAGCTTGGGAGTTTCGAACACCGGGGAGCTGTTTTTT. As protein: CASSLGVSNTGELFF.

V gene TRBV5-1 combines with J gene TRBJ2-7, with TRBD2 as a possible D gene (6 bases). The CDR3 sequence is 14 residues long. Germline V gives CDR1 SGHRS, CDR2 YFSETQ. Between the trimmed V and J ends, which lost 1 base and 6 bases, there was a span of 14 bases. The CDR3 region is CASSLSTEGGEQYF. In DNA form, the CDR3 reads TGCGCCAGCAGCTTGAGCACGGAGGGAGGCGAGCAGTACTTC.

V is TRBV9 and J is TRBJ2-3; tentatively, D is TRBD2 (6 bases). Germline V lookup: CDR1 SGDLS, CDR2 YYNGEE. V was shortened by 7 bases and J by 2 bases, with 11 bases between the two germline ends. This CDR3 is built from 13 residues. Here the CDR3 reads CASAGRITDTQYF. In DNA, the CDR3 is TGTGCCAGCGCGGGACGGATCACAGATACGCAGTATTTT.

The chain recombines TRBV6-5 with TRBJ2-7, with TRBD2 matching over 11 bases. Germline values: CDR1 MNHEY, CDR2 SVGAGI. V lost 10 bases to trimming and J lost 4 bases; unmatched junction nucleotides: 6. CDR3 length: 13 residues. Here the CDR3 DNA reads TGTGCCACGGAAGTAGCGGGAGGGTACGAGCAGTACTTC. This encodes CATEVAGGYEQYF.

This clone was observed once. At the DNA level, this CDR3 is encoded by other sequences in the same sample as well. V gene TRBV15 combines with J gene TRBJ2-7; D perhaps matches TRBD2 (5 bases). This CDR3 has 13 residues. The germline V gene has CDR1 LNHNV and CDR2 YYDKDF (reference sequence). V lost 0 bases and J lost 4, with 7 bases in between. Here the CDR3 reads CATSRDRGYEQYF. CDR3 nucleotide sequence: TGTGCCACCAGCAGAGACAGAGGGTACGAGCAGTACTTC.

The rearrangement uses TRBV6-1 and TRBJ1-2, with 8 bases identical to TRBD1. V gave up 2 bases and J gave up 4 bases; unmatched junction bases: 6. CDR3 length: 15 amino acids. Germline V gene lookup returns CDR1 MNHNS and CDR2 SASEGT. The CDR3 bases are TGTGCCAGCAGTGAATGGTCAGGGGGCTCCTATGGCTACACCTTC. It translates to CASSEWSGGSYGYTF.

J is TRBJ1-2 and V is TRBV2, with 8 nucleotides matching TRBD1. V shed 6 bases, J shed 4 bases, and the junction held 10 bases outside the gene matches. CDR3 length equals 15 residues. In germline, CDR1 is SNHLY, CDR2 FYNNEI. Here the CDR3 DNA reads TGTGCCAGCAGCGCCGACAGGGGCGGGGGCTATGGCTACACCTTC. It specifies CASSADRGGGYGYTF.

The V gene is TRBV12-5, the J gene TRBJ2-4, with D possibly being TRBD2 (6 bases). This CDR3 contains 17 residues. V lost 0 bases to trimming and J lost 2 bases, with 14 bases between them. Germline values: CDR1 LGHNT, CDR2 FRNRAP. DNA for the CDR3: TGTGCTAGTGGTTTGGTACTGGGCGGGGATACCAAAAACATTCAGTACTTC. It translates to CASGLVLGGDTKNIQYF.

The rearrangement joins TRBV7-3 to TRBJ2-7; 7 positions match TRBD1. This CDR3 region has 13 residues. The germline V gene has CDR1 SGHTA and CDR2 FQGTGA. Unmatched junction bases numbered 2, after V lost 3 bases and J lost 3 bases. As DNA, the CDR3 is TGTGCCAGCAGCTTGGGACAGATCTACGAGCAGTACTTC. This sequence encodes CASSLGQIYEQYF.

The chain recombines TRBV6-5 with TRBJ2-1; D is unclear. The CDR3 extends over 14 amino acids. V was trimmed by 6 bases and J by 4 bases, leaving 13 bases between them. In germline, CDR1 is MNHEY, CDR2 SVGAGI. The DNA for the CDR3 is TGTGCCAGCAGGATCCCCACAGTTTACAATGAGCAGTTCTTC. Amino acid sequence: CASRIPTVYNEQFF.

The CDR3 DNA is TGTGCCAGCAGCCCTCCAAGACCCCCCGGGTCACGCCTCCAGAATGGCTACACCTTC. Translated: CASSPPRPPGSRLQNGYTF. This chain uses TRBV19 with TRBJ1-2; D gene uncertain. The germline gives CDR1 LNHDA, CDR2 SQIVND (reference sequence). The CDR3 runs 19 residues. Deletions cut 9 bases from V and 6 bases from J, with 35 bases between.

The chain employs TRBV19 and TRBJ1-6; 7 bases match TRBD1. Trimming at V came to 6 bases and at J to 4 bases, leaving 12 bases not matched to a gene. The CDR3 runs to 17 residues. Germline V CDR1 and CDR2: LNHDA, SQIVND (reference sequence). CDR3 sequence reads: CASSRPEGAVYNSPLHF. CDR3 DNA: TGTGCCAGTAGCCGGCCGGAGGGGGCTGTTTATAATTCACCCCTCCACTTT. The complete variable domain, with remaining parts taken from reference TRBV19 and TRBJ1-6, reads DGGITQSPKYLFRKEGQNVTLSCEQNLNHDAMYWYRQDPGQGLRLIYYSQIVNDFQKGDIAEGYSVSREKKESFPLTVTSAQKNPTAFYLCASSRPEGAVYNSPLHFGNGTRLTVT.

The V gene is TRBV6-1, the J gene TRBJ1-5; D call uncertain. Per the germline V gene, CDR1 is MNHNS and CDR2 is SASEGT. The length of the CDR3 is 16 residues. Trimming stripped 4 bases from V and 0 bases from J, with 13 bases between. The CDR3 reads CASSALPGSSNQPQHF. As DNA, the CDR3 is TGTGCCAGCAGTGCCCTACCGGGATCTAGCAATCAGCCCCAGCATTTT.

The chain employs TRBV27 and TRBJ1-5; no clear D gene. Trimming shortened V by 8 bases and J by 3 bases, and 8 bases separated the two germline ends. The germline V gene has CDR1 MNHEY and CDR2 SMNVEV (reference sequence). This CDR3 contains 12 residues. CDR3: CASRAYNQPQHF. For the CDR3, the DNA is TGTGCCAGCCGGGCCTACAATCAGCCCCAGCATTTT.

V and J are TRBV7-3 and TRBJ2-1; 9 bases agree with TRBD2. The CDR3 contains 16 residues. The J segment lost 7 bases and the V segment lost 2 bases, leaving 9 bases of the junction unmatched. Per the germline V gene, CDR1 is SGHTA and CDR2 is FQGTGA. The CDR3: CASSLRLGTSRNEQFF. DNA of the CDR3: TGTGCCAGCAGCTTACGATTAGGGACTAGCAGGAATGAGCAGTTCTTC. The entire variable domain, with the rest obtained from reference TRBV7-3 and TRBJ2-1, is as follows: GAGVSQTPSNKVTEKGKYVELRCDPISGHTALYWYRQSLGQGPEFLIYFQGTGAADDSGLPNDRFFAVRPEGSVSTLKIQRTERGDSAVYLCASSLRLGTSRNEQFFGPGTRLTVL.

The rearrangement links TRBV3-1 (or the pseudogene TRBV3-2) to TRBJ1-2, with D perhaps TRBD1 (6 bases). V gave up 5 bases and J gave up 1 base, with 17 bases separating them. This CDR3 contains 16 residues. From germline, CDR1 is LGHDT and CDR2 YNNKEL (reference sequence). The CDR3 DNA sequence: TGTGCCAGCAGCGGGGACATATCTTGGAATAACTATGGCTACACCTTC. Protein: CASSGDISWNNYGYTF.

V gene TRBV6-1 combines with J gene TRBJ1-1; D gene ambiguous. This CDR3 is built from 13 residues. Trimming removed 5 bases at V and 2 bases at J, with 9 bases between. Germline V lookup: CDR1 MNHNS, CDR2 SASEGT. The CDR3, as DNA: TGTGCCAGCAGTTTTGGCTCTAACACTGAAGCTTTCTTT. This sequence encodes CASSFGSNTEAFF.

This chain connects TRBV6-5 to TRBJ2-7; 11 bases are shared with TRBD1. Trimming removed 4 bases from V and 2 bases from J; junction bases left unmatched: 7. Germline values: CDR1 MNHEY, CDR2 SVGAGI. The length of the CDR3 is 16 residues. Written as DNA, the CDR3 is TGTGCCAGCAGTTCCTTACCGGGACAGGGGGCCTACGAGCAGTACTTC. It yields the protein CASSSLPGQGAYEQYF.

The V and J genes are TRBV2 and TRBJ1-5; D is unresolved. The germline V gene has CDR1 SNHLY and CDR2 FYNNEI. V gave up 3 bases and J gave up 2 bases, with 8 bases separating them. The CDR3 has 14 residues. CDR3 coding DNA: TGTGCCAGCAGTGAGGGTTTCGGCAATCAGCCCCAGCATTTT. Its protein is CASSEGFGNQPQHF.

The chain employs TRBV9 and TRBJ1-1, with a possible D match to TRBD1 (6 bases). Trimming took off 2 bases at V and 6 bases at J, with 17 bases between the two ends. This CDR3 is built from 15 residues. Germline V gene sequence: CDR1 SGDLS, CDR2 YYNGEE. CDR3 loop: CASSVSSGAGAEAFF. The DNA for the CDR3 is TGTGCCAGCAGCGTCTCCTCAGGGGCCGGCGCTGAAGCTTTCTTT.

The chain links TRBV29-1 to TRBJ1-3; perhaps TRBD1 as D (5 bases). Germline lookup yields CDR1 SQVTM and CDR2 ANQGSEA. The V end was cut by 4 bases, the J end by 3 bases, with 16 bases between. This CDR3 is 15 amino acids long. The CDR3 DNA is TGCAGCGTTGTAAAGTTTCAGGGTTATGGAAACACCATATATTTT. Translation: CSVVKFQGYGNTIYF.

The chain uses TRBV15 and TRBJ1-1; TRBD1 is a possible D gene (6 bases). CDR1 is LNHNV, CDR2 YYDKDF, per germline (reference sequence). V was pared by 1 base and J by 0 bases, with 12 bases between. There are 16 residues in the CDR3. CDR3 sequence reads: CATSRGYGTMNTEAFF. CDR3 nucleotide sequence: TGTGCCACCAGCAGAGGGTACGGGACAATGAACACTGAAGCTTTCTTT.